A single sample gave rise to the 2 T cell receptor beta chains below, sequenced in a study of Ad26.COV2.S vaccination and SARS-CoV-2 variants. The sample's treatment: about 20 received Ad26.COV2.S at low or high dose, single or two shots; 5 received placebo; per-sample allocation not given. Sampling occurred on day 63 after the first vaccine or placebo injection. The method was immunoSEQ multiplex PCR; TCRdb's version includes in-frame clones alone and lacks a portion of them. Of about 440,000 clones listed, 90% are singletons. Sequencing was performed on peripheral blood, taken in a trial of Ad26.COV2.S vaccine versus placebo. The receptors here all came from a person between 18 and 65 years old who received the Ad26.COV2.S COVID-19 vaccine or a placebo.

The rearrangement links TRBV4-2 to TRBJ2-7, with D perhaps matching TRBD2 (6 bases). The CDR3 has 15 residues. Germline loops: CDR1 LGHNA, CDR2 YNFKEQ. Trimming removed 2 bases at V and 3 bases at J, with 14 bases between. CDR3 amino acids: CASSQTPSRDYEQYF. The DNA of the CDR3 is TGTGCCAGCAGCCAAACCCCCTCGCGGGACTACGAGCAGTACTTC.

This clone was counted only a few times. J is TRBJ2-7 and V is TRBV6-5; no clear D. The CDR3 extends over 15 amino acids. The germline V gene encodes CDR1 MNHEY and CDR2 SVGAGI. V dropped 5 bases and J dropped 2 bases, with 16 bases sitting between them. The CDR3 DNA follows: TGTGCCAGCAGTCCCACATACGACCAAACCTACGAGCAGTACTTC. Its translation is CASSPTYDQTYEQYF.